This T cell receptor beta chain was captured by sequencing in a study of blood T cell repertoires in COVID-19. The length of the CDR3 is 14 residues. Deletions cut 7 bases from V and 5 bases from J, with 15 bases between. Germline V gene sequence: CDR1 LNHDA, CDR2 SQIVND (reference sequence). The data were produced by immunoSEQ multiplex PCR, yet TCRdb's version contains in-frame clones alone and is incomplete. The data contain about 70,000 clones, roughly 80% of them singletons. This sequence was found in an elderly woman with active or convalescent COVID-19. The sequencing input was peripheral blood. The chain links TRBV19 to TRBJ2-4, with D tentatively TRBD1 (6 bases). In DNA, the CDR3 is TGTGCCAGTAAAGAAGGGACAAAACAAAACATTCAGTACTTC. Translated: CASKEGTKQNIQYF.